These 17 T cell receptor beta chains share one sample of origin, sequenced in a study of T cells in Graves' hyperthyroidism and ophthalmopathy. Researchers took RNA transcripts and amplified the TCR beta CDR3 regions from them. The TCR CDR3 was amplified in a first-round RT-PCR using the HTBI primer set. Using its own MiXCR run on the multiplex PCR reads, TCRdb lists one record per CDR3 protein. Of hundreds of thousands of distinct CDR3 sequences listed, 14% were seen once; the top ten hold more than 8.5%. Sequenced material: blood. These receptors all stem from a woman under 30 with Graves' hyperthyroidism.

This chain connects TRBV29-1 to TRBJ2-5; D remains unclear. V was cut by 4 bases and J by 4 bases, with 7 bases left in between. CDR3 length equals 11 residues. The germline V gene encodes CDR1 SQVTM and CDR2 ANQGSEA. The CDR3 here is CSVASLETQYF. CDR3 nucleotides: TGCAGCGTTGCTAGTTTAGAGACCCAGTACTTC.

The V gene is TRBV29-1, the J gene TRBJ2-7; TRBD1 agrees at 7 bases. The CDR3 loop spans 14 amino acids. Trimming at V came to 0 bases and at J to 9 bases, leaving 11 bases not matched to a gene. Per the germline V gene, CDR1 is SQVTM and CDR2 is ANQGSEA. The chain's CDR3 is CSVEDGARGYGQYF. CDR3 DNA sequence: TGCAGCGTTGAAGATGGGGCCAGGGGGTATGGGCAGTACTTC.

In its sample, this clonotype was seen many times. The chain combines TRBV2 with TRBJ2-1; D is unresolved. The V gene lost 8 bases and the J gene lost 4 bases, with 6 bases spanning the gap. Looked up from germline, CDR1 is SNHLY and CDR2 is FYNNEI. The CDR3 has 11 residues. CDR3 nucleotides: TGTGCCAGCTCGATATACAATGAGCAGTTCTTC. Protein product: CASSIYNEQFF.

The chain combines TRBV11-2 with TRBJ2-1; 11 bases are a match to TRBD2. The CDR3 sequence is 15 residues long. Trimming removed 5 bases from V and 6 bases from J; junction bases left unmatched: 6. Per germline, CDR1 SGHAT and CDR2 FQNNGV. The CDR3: CASSPTSGTGNEQFF. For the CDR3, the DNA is TGTGCCAGCAGCCCGACTAGCGGGACGGGCAATGAGCAGTTCTTC.

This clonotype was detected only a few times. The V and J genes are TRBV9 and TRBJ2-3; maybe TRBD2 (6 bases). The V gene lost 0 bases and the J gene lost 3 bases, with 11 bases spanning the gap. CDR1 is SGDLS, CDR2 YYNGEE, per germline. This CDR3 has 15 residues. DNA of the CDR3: TGTGCCAGCAGCGTAGACGGGAGCAGTACAGATACGCAGTATTTT. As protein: CASSVDGSSTDTQYF.

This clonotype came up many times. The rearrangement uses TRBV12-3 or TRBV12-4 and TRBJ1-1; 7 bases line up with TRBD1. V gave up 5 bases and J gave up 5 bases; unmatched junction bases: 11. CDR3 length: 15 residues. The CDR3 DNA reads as TGTGCCAGCAGTCTAGGCGGAGGGGGCGGAACTGAAGCTTTCTTT. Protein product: CASSLGGGGGTEAFF.

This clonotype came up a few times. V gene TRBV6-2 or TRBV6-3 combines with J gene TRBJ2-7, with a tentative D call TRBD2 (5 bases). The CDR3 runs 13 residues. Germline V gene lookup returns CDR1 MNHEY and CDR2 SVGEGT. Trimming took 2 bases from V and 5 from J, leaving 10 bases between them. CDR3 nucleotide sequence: TGTGCCAGCAGTTACGACGACTACGACGAGCAGTACTTC. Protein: CASSYDDYDEQYF.

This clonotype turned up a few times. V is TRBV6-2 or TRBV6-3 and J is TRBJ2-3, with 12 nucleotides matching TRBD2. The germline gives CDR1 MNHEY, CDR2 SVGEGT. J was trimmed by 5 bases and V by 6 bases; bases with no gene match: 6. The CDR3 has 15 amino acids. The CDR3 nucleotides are TGTGCCAGCAGGATCCCTAGCGGGAGGGGAGATACGCAGTATTTT. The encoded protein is CASRIPSGRGDTQYF.

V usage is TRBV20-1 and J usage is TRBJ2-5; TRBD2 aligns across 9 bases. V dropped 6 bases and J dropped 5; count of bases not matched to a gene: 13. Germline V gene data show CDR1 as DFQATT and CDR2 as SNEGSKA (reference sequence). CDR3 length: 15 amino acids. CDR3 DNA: TGCAGTGCAACTGTTCTTAGCGGGAGCGGGGAGACCCAGTACTTC. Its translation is CSATVLSGSGETQYF.

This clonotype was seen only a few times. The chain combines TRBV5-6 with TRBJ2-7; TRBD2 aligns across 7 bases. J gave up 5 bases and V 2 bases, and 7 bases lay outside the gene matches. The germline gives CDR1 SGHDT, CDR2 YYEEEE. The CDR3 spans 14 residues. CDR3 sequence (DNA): TGTGCCAGCAGCTTTGAGCGGGGCCCGGACGAGCAGTACTTC. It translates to CASSFERGPDEQYF.

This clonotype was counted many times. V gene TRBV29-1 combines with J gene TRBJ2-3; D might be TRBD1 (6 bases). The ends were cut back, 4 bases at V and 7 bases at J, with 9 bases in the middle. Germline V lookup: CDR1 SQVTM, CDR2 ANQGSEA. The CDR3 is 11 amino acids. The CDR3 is CSVVGGYTQYF. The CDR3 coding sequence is TGCAGCGTTGTTGGGGGCTATACGCAGTATTTT.

CDR3 sequence (DNA): TGTGCCAGCAGCGATGGGACAGGGACTGTAAGGAACACTGAAGCTTTCTTT. This gives the protein CASSDGTGTVRNTEAFF. The V and J genes are TRBV7-8 and TRBJ1-1; the match to TRBD1 covers 9 bases. The CDR3 extends over 17 amino acids. Losses at the gene ends were 5 bases for V and 1 base for J; bases not matched to a gene: 11. CDR1 SGHVS and CDR2 FQNEAQ come from the germline V gene. Full variable domain (remainder filled in from reference TRBV7-8 and TRBJ1-1): GAGVSQSPRYKVAKRGQDVALRCDPISGHVSLFWYQQALGQGPEFLTYFQNEAQLDKSGLPSDRFFAERPEGSVSTLKIQRTQQEDSAVYLCASSDGTGTVRNTEAFFGQGTRLTVV.

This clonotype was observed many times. CDR3 sequence (DNA): TGTGCCAGCAGTCCCCCCGGTAGCGGAAACACCGGGGAGCTGTTTTTT. Residues: CASSPPGSGNTGELFF. The chain is built from TRBV28 and TRBJ2-2; perhaps TRBD2 as D (6 bases). Germline CDR1 MDHEN, CDR2 SYDVKM. V was pared by 5 bases and J by 2 bases, with 15 bases between. This CDR3 has 16 amino acids.

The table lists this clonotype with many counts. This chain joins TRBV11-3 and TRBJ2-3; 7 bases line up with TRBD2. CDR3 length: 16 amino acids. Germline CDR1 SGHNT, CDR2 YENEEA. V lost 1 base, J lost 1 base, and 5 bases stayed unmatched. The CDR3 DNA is TGTGCCAGCAGCTTAGGACTAGCTTGGCGCACAGATACGCAGTATTTT. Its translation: CASSLGLAWRTDTQYF.

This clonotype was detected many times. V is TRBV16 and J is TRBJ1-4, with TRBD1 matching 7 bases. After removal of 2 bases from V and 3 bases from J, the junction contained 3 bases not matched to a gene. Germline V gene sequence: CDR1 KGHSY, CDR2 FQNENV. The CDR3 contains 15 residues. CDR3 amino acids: CASSQPGQSNEKLFF. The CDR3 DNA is TGTGCCAGCAGCCAACCGGGACAGTCTAATGAAAAACTGTTTTTT.

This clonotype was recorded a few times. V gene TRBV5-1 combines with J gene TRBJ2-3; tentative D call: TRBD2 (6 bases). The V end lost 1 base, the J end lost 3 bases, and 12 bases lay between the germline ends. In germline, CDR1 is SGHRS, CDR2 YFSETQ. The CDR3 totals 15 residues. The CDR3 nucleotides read TGCGCCAGCAGCTTGAGGGCGGGATTTACAGATACGCAGTATTTT. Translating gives CASSLRAGFTDTQYF.

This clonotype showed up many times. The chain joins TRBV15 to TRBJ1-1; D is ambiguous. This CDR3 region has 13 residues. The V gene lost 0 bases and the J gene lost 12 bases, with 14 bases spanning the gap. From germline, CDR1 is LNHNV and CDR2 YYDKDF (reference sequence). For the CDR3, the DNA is TGTGCCACCAGCAGAGATTTTACCAGGATGACTTTCTTT. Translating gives CATSRDFTRMTFF.